This T cell receptor beta chain is drawn from a study of T cell repertoires in cytomegalovirus infection. The wider study: Based on public TCR beta signatures, there were indications of CMV infection and of a matching HLA type.

As concerns this clonotype: Its antigen is undetermined.

Notes on the study in general: Accumulated public TCR beta family frequency recognized individuals carrying CMV together with the relevant HLA. Clonotypes of TCR beta that were HLA-C-restricted and CMV-specific dominated the ex vivo response.

TCRdb re-called the reads through MiXCR, storing one row per CDR3 protein. The sample contains about 440,000 distinct CDR3 sequences, approximately 31% of which appear only once. Trimming removed 4 bases at V and 0 bases at J, with 17 bases between. The CDR3 runs to 17 residues. Germline V gene sequence: CDR1 MNHGY, CDR2 SAAAGT. Input material: PBMCs. The chain links TRBV6-8 to TRBJ2-3; TRBD1 is a possible D gene (5 bases). The sequence derives from a human donor in good health (CMV status not recorded). Some clones in this sample may be carry-over from other donors' samples. The CDR3 nucleotides are TGTGCCAGCAGTTCAGGGATCCCGGTCTCTAGCACAGATACGCAGTATTTT. Its translation: CASSSGIPVSSTDTQYF.